These 15 T cell receptor beta chains were sequenced from one sample in a study of cytomegalovirus exposure and HLA in healthy donors. The PCR employed 60 Vbeta primers together with 13 Jbeta primers. Clones were sequenced by immunoSEQ multiplex PCR, and TCRdb holds only the in-frame ones, with some missing. Of under 300,000 clones in the sample, approximately 80% were seen once. Sequencing was performed on PBMCs. Every receptor here comes from a woman aged 55-70 years in good health and CMV-seropositive.

This chain uses TRBV11-1 with TRBJ1-2; no reliable D call. In germline, CDR1 is SGHAT, CDR2 FQDESV (reference sequence). The CDR3 is made up of 13 amino acids. The V end lost 1 base, the J end lost 8 bases, and 11 bases lay between the germline ends. In DNA, the CDR3 is TGTGCCAGCAGCTTAGGGAGCTCCGTGGGCTACACCTTC. It translates to CASSLGSSVGYTF.

J is TRBJ2-5 and V is TRBV5-1; 9 bases align to TRBD1. Germline V CDR1 and CDR2: SGHRS, YFSETQ. The length of the CDR3 is 13 residues. The trim removed 5 bases at V and 2 bases at J, leaving 1 base unmatched. CDR3 sequence reads: CASRGTGQETQYF. CDR3 DNA: TGCGCCAGCAGAGGGACAGGGCAAGAGACCCAGTACTTC. The whole variable domain, filled in from reference TRBV5-1 and TRBJ2-5, reads KAGVTQTPRYLIKTRGQQVTLSCSPISGHRSVSWYQQTPGQGLQFLFEYFSETQRNKGNFPGRFSGRQFSNSRSEMNVSTLELGDSALYLCASRGTGQETQYFGPGTRLLVL.

The CDR3 bases are TGTGCCAGCAGCTCGACTAGCGGGAGGTACAATGAGCAGTTCTTC. Protein: CASSSTSGRYNEQFF. The chain joins TRBV7-9 to TRBJ2-1, with 13 nucleotides matching TRBD2. The length of the CDR3 is 15 residues. Trimming cost V 4 bases and J 4 bases; bases outside gene matches: 1. The germline gives CDR1 SEHNR, CDR2 FQNEAQ (reference sequence).

Worth noting for this clone: Other DNA sequences within the sample encode an identical CDR3. The chain employs TRBV5-1 and TRBJ1-6, with 8 bases fitting TRBD1. Germline-derived CDR1 and CDR2 are SGHRS and YFSETQ. This CDR3 contains 14 residues. Germline trimming cut 0 bases from V and 10 bases from J; bases unmatched to any gene: 3. CDR3 residues: CASSLGDRGSPLHF. In DNA, the CDR3 is TGCGCCAGCAGCTTGGGAGACAGGGGATCACCCCTCCACTTT.

The chain carries TRBV4-1 and TRBJ1-5, with a weak D call TRBD1 (5 bases). With 1 base removed from V and 7 bases from J, the gap between germline ends came to 17 bases. This CDR3 is built from 16 residues. CDR1 MGHRA and CDR2 YSYEKL come from the germline V gene. CDR3 bases: TGCGCCAGCAGCCAAGGTCATGTGGGGACTTCCCAGCCCCAGCATTTT. Amino acids: CASSQGHVGTSQPQHF.

The rearrangement joins TRBV7-3 to TRBJ2-2, with 11 positions matching TRBD1. V shed 5 bases, J shed 6 bases, and the junction held 8 bases outside the gene matches. The CDR3 consists of 16 residues. Looked up from germline, CDR1 is SGHTA and CDR2 is FQGTGA. Written as DNA, the CDR3 is TGTGCCAGCAGCCCCGCGGCGGGACAGGGGGCCGGGGAGCTGTTTTTT. It encodes CASSPAAGQGAGELFF.

The chain recombines TRBV7-3 with TRBJ2-6; D possibly corresponds to TRBD1 (5 bases). CDR1 SGHTA and CDR2 FQGTGA come from the germline V gene. The CDR3 is made up of 15 amino acids. V was pared by 4 bases and J by 2 bases, with 9 bases between. The CDR3 DNA reads as TGTGCCAGCAGCTCCACAGGACCTGGGGCCAACGTCCTGACTTTC. This encodes CASSSTGPGANVLTF.

This clone was observed a handful of times. The chain carries TRBV4-2 and TRBJ1-3; 9 positions match TRBD1. CDR1 is LGHNA and CDR2 is YNFKEQ in the germline V gene. There are 15 residues in the CDR3. J was trimmed by 4 bases and V by 3 bases; bases with no gene match: 4. This CDR3 reads CASSQATGGGNTIYF. DNA for the CDR3: TGTGCCAGCAGCCAGGCAACAGGGGGCGGAAACACCATATATTTT.

This rearrangement joins TRBV13 to TRBJ2-7; 7 bases align to TRBD1. Trimming took 5 bases from V and 3 from J; bases not matched to a gene: 19. The CDR3 has 18 residues. CDR1 PRHDT and CDR2 FYEKMQ come from the germline V gene (reference sequence). For the CDR3, the DNA is TGTGCCAGCAGCCGACAGGGATCCGGGTCCCAAAAGCGCTACGAGCAGTACTTC. Translation gives CASSRQGSGSQKRYEQYF.

J is TRBJ1-5 and V is TRBV28; D unclear. There are 14 residues in the CDR3. CDR1 and CDR2 (germline): MDHEN, SYDVKM. The V end was cut by 3 bases, the J end by 3 bases, with 9 bases between. The CDR3 region is CASSLIQINQPQHF. The CDR3 DNA sequence: TGTGCCAGCAGTTTGATACAGATCAATCAGCCCCAGCATTTT.

The sample holds a few counts of this clone. DNA of the CDR3: TGCAGCGTTGGGCAGGGGCCTAATCAGCCCCAGCATTTT. This codes for CSVGQGPNQPQHF. The J gene is TRBJ1-5, the V gene TRBV29-1; the D gene is possibly TRBD1 (6 bases). This CDR3 is built from 13 residues. V lost 4 bases, J lost 4 bases, and 11 bases lay in between. CDR1 SQVTM and CDR2 ANQGSEA come from the germline V gene.

The genes are TRBV7-2 and TRBJ1-4; weak D call: TRBD1 (5 bases). The CDR3 covers 15 residues. V lost 5 bases to trimming and J lost 3 bases, with 13 bases between them. Germline V CDR1 and CDR2: SGHTA, FQGNSA. The CDR3 reads CASSPGGAPNEKLFF. CDR3 nucleotides: TGTGCCAGCAGCCCCGGGGGAGCGCCTAATGAAAAACTGTTTTTT.

The V gene is TRBV4-1, the J gene TRBJ2-7; TRBD2 matches 9 bases. CDR1 and CDR2 from the germline V gene are MGHRA and YSYEKL. Losses at the gene ends were 1 base for V and 4 bases for J; bases not matched to a gene: 14. The length of the CDR3 is 18 residues. CDR3 in DNA: TGCGCCAGCAGCCAAGCGCTGAATCTAGCGGGGCTGGGGTACGAGCAGTACTTC. Translating it yields CASSQALNLAGLGYEQYF.

This chain connects TRBV11-3 to TRBJ2-3; D perhaps matches TRBD2 (6 bases). CDR3 length: 16 residues. CDR1 is SGHNT and CDR2 is YENEEA in the germline V gene. Deletions cut 5 bases from V and 2 bases from J, with 17 bases between. The CDR3, as DNA: TGTGCCAGCAGCCAGAGCCGCGGGGAGGACACAGATACGCAGTATTTT. As protein: CASSQSRGEDTDTQYF. Based on the CDR3 plus reference TRBV11-3 and TRBJ2-3, the full variable domain is EAGVVQSPRYKIIEKKQPVAFWCNPISGHNTLYWYLQNLGQGPELLIRYENEEAVDDSQLPKDRFSAERLKGVDSTLKIQPAELGDSAVYLCASSQSRGEDTDTQYFGPGTRLTVL.

The chain is built from TRBV10-1 and TRBJ2-3, with 9 bases fitting TRBD2. This CDR3 is 18 amino acids long. The V and J ends lost 3 bases and 5 bases, in that order; junction bases with no gene match: 15. Germline V gene sequence: CDR1 WNHNN, CDR2 SYGVQD (reference sequence). The CDR3 sequence is CASSDRIVGAGGRDTQYF. The CDR3 nucleotides read TGCGCCAGCAGTGATCGAATCGTCGGGGCGGGAGGGCGAGATACGCAGTATTTT.